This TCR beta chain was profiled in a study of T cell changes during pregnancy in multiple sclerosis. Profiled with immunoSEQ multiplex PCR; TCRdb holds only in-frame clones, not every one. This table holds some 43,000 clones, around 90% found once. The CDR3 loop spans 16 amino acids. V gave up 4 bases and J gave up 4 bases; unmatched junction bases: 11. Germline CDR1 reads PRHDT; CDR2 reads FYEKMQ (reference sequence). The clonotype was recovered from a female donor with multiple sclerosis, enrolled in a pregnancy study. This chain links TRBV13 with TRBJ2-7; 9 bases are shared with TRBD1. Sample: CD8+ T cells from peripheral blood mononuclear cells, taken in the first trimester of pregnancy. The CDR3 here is CASSSTGQGESYEQYF. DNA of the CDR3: TGTGCCAGCAGCTCGACGGGACAGGGAGAGTCATACGAGCAGTACTTC.